Listed here are 5 T cell receptor beta chains from one sample, sequenced in a study of shared clonotypes between healthy human individuals. Naive CD8 isolation took CD45RO-negative cells positively selected for CCR7 and excluded terminally differentiated effector memory CD45RA+ cells. Measured with immunoSEQ multiplex PCR; TCRdb has only the in-frame clones, and not every one. Of 2 million to 2.5 million clones in the sample, about 95% were seen once. The source material was naive CD8+ T cells sorted from blood. Receptor source: a man aged 18 to 29 in good health.

CDR3 protein: CASAGAPHQPQHF. The CDR3 coding sequence is TGTGCCAGCGCGGGCGCCCCTCATCAGCCCCAGCATTTT. The chain is built from TRBV6-5 and TRBJ1-5, with D hard to call. V shed 8 bases and J shed 5 bases, with 13 bases lying between them. CDR1 and CDR2 from the germline V gene are MNHEY and SVGAGI. The CDR3 has 13 amino acids.

The chain uses TRBV18 and TRBJ2-5, with D perhaps assigned TRBD1 or TRBD2 (6 bases each). Germline CDR1 reads KGHSH; CDR2 reads LQKENI. The CDR3 consists of 15 residues. The V end was cut by 3 bases, the J end by 3 bases, with 14 bases between. CDR3 in DNA: TGTGCCAGCTCACCTCTGAGGGGGGTAGAAGAGACCCAGTACTTC. Protein product: CASSPLRGVEETQYF.

This chain connects TRBV30 to TRBJ2-7, with 12 bases aligning to TRBD1. The CDR3 spans 15 residues. V shed 5 bases, J shed 5 bases, and the junction held 10 bases outside the gene matches. Germline V gene sequence: CDR1 GTSNPN, CDR2 SVGIG (reference sequence). This CDR3 is CAWGTGGPLGDEQYF. The CDR3 DNA follows: TGTGCCTGGGGGACAGGGGGCCCTCTAGGGGACGAGCAGTACTTC.

This rearrangement joins TRBV7-8 to TRBJ2-1; D gene ambiguous. Between the trimmed V and J ends, which lost 4 bases and 4 bases, there was a span of 8 bases. There are 13 residues in the CDR3. Per the germline V gene, CDR1 is SGHVS and CDR2 is FQNEAQ. CDR3 DNA sequence: TGTGCCAGCAGCTCCGCTAGTTACAATGAGCAGTTCTTC. Encoded protein: CASSSASYNEQFF.

This clone occurred once. The J gene is TRBJ1-4, the V gene TRBV28; D ambiguous. This CDR3 has 14 amino acids. In germline, CDR1 is MDHEN, CDR2 SYDVKM. Trimming pared 2 bases from V and 4 bases from J, leaving 8 bases between. The CDR3 protein is CASSLVGGNEKLFF. The DNA of the CDR3 is TGTGCCAGCAGTTTAGTGGGTGGTAATGAAAAACTGTTTTTT.